Below are 26 T cell receptor beta chains sequenced from a single sample in a study of blood T cell repertoires in COVID-19. Method: immunoSEQ multiplex PCR; TCRdb's copy keeps in-frame clones and lacks some. The table records 370,000 or so clones, 80% to 90% of them present only once. Sample: PBMCs or T cells enriched from blood (not recorded which). Receptors originate from a man aged 25 to 40 who had recovered from COVID-19.

This clone was recorded only once. V usage is TRBV4-3 and J usage is TRBJ1-2, with 7 bases lining up with TRBD1. V lost 0 bases to trimming and J lost 4 bases; unmatched junction nucleotides: 11. Germline-derived CDR1 and CDR2 are LGHNA and YSLEER. This CDR3 is 17 amino acids long. The chain's CDR3 is CASSQDLGQGVGYGYTF. CDR3 nucleotides: TGCGCCAGCAGCCAAGATTTGGGGCAGGGGGTTGGCTATGGCTACACCTTC.

The chain links TRBV7-2 to TRBJ2-5, with 13 bases lining up with TRBD2. Germline lookup yields CDR1 SGHTA and CDR2 FQGNSA. The CDR3 runs 14 residues. The V segment lost 5 bases and the J segment 5 bases; nucleotides outside the gene matches: 2. As DNA, the CDR3 is TGTGCCAGCAGCCAGGGACTAGCGGGGGAGACCCAGTACTTC. It translates to CASSQGLAGETQYF.

This chain uses TRBV11-2 with TRBJ1-6; 10 bases fit TRBD1. CDR1 is SGHAT, CDR2 FQNNGV, per germline. The length of the CDR3 is 17 residues. Trimming removed 5 bases from V and 8 bases from J; junction bases left unmatched: 12. CDR3 sequence reads: CASSHPGTGVFYSPLHF. DNA of the CDR3: TGTGCCAGCAGCCACCCCGGGACAGGGGTTTTTTATTCACCCCTCCACTTT.

The chain employs TRBV6-5 and TRBJ2-7; TRBD1 matches at 8 bases. Per the germline V gene, CDR1 is MNHEY and CDR2 is SVGAGI. There are 15 residues in the CDR3. V was pared by 5 bases and J by 2 bases, with 8 bases of the junction left unmatched. CDR3 sequence reads: CASSPTGTGPYEQYF. The DNA for the CDR3 is TGTGCCAGCAGTCCCACCGGGACAGGTCCCTACGAGCAGTACTTC.

The chain uses TRBV5-6 and TRBJ1-3; 7 nucleotides line up with TRBD1. The CDR3 sequence is 13 residues long. The V and J ends lost 4 bases and 7 bases, in that order; junction bases with no gene match: 5. CDR1 is SGHDT, CDR2 YYEEEE, per germline. The CDR3, as DNA: TGTGCCAGCAGCGATGTGGGACAGAACACCATATATTTT. Translating it yields CASSDVGQNTIYF.

The CDR3 DNA is TGTGCCAGCAGAGGAGTGGGGGCGGGTGAAGCTTTCTTT. It specifies CASRGVGAGEAFF. V is TRBV5-6 and J is TRBJ1-1, with D possibly TRBD1 on 6 matching bases. CDR3 length: 13 amino acids. CDR1 and CDR2 from the germline V gene are SGHDT and YYEEEE. V dropped 5 bases and J dropped 7 bases, with 15 bases sitting between them.

This sequence joins TRBV11-3 and TRBJ2-1, with 8 bases aligning to TRBD1. The CDR3 spans 17 residues. Germline V lookup: CDR1 SGHNT, CDR2 YENEEA. Unmatched junction bases numbered 4, after V lost 0 bases and J lost 0 bases. As DNA, the CDR3 is TGTGCCAGCAGCTTAGAGTGGACAGGGCTCTCCTACAATGAGCAGTTCTTC. Its protein is CASSLEWTGLSYNEQFF.

This clone was detected a few times. The chain uses TRBV6-5 and TRBJ1-1, with unresolved D. V lost 7 bases and J 0 bases, leaving 9 bases between the germline ends. Germline CDR1 is MNHEY and CDR2 is SVGAGI. This CDR3 comprises 13 residues. DNA for the CDR3: TGTGCCAGCATGGGGAGGATGAACACTGAAGCTTTCTTT. It encodes CASMGRMNTEAFF.

The chain is built from TRBV9 and TRBJ1-2; D uncertain. V lost 0 bases and J 8 bases, leaving 17 bases between the germline ends. The CDR3 is made up of 15 amino acids. Germline V gene sequence: CDR1 SGDLS, CDR2 YYNGEE. CDR3 sequence: CASSVEAGGLGGYTF. The CDR3 DNA reads TGTGCCAGCAGCGTAGAGGCAGGTGGTCTTGGGGGCTACACCTTC.

The CDR3: CASSQEASPGANVLTF. Written as DNA, the CDR3 is TGTGCCAGCAGCCAAGAGGCATCTCCTGGGGCCAACGTCCTGACTTTC. This chain connects TRBV4-2 to TRBJ2-6; D call uncertain. CDR1 and CDR2 from the germline V gene are LGHNA and YNFKEQ. The CDR3 extends over 16 amino acids. Between the trimmed V and J ends, which lost 0 bases and 2 bases, there was a span of 8 bases.

The chain uses TRBV28 and TRBJ1-2, with unresolved D. This CDR3 contains 13 residues. Germline V gene sequence: CDR1 MDHEN, CDR2 SYDVKM. Trimming removed 5 bases from V and 8 bases from J, with 15 bases in between. The CDR3 loop reads CASSPGDRRGYTF. For the CDR3, the DNA is TGTGCCAGCAGTCCGGGTGACCGGCGGGGCTACACCTTC.

This chain links TRBV11-2 with TRBJ1-1, with TRBD1 identical over 10 bases. CDR1 is SGHAT and CDR2 is FQNNGV in the germline V gene. Trimming cost V 3 bases and J 1 base; bases outside gene matches: 5. This CDR3 comprises 16 residues. The CDR3 nucleotides are TGTGCCAGCAGCTTGGGACAGGGGCGGACGAACACTGAAGCTTTCTTT. Its protein is CASSLGQGRTNTEAFF.

The chain links TRBV4-1 to TRBJ1-2; 8 bases match TRBD1. The CDR3 runs 15 residues. Per the germline V gene, CDR1 is MGHRA and CDR2 is YSYEKL. The junction had 10 bases not matched to a gene; V was cut back by 3 bases and J by 7 bases. Here the CDR3 DNA reads TGCGCCAGCAGCCACTTCGACAGGGGCAGGTCTGGCTACACCTTC. The encoded protein is CASSHFDRGRSGYTF.

This chain links TRBV4-3 with TRBJ2-1, with 7 bases aligning to TRBD1. This CDR3 comprises 16 residues. Germline assignment: CDR1 LGHNA and CDR2 YSLEER. The V gene end was trimmed by 0 bases and the J gene end by 2 bases; junction bases not matched to a gene: 4. This chain's CDR3 is CASSQDGTAPYNEQFF. CDR3 sequence (DNA): TGCGCCAGCAGCCAAGATGGGACAGCGCCCTACAATGAGCAGTTCTTC.

This clone was recorded a few times. The V gene is TRBV6-5, the J gene TRBJ1-1; D is unclear. Between the trimmed V and J ends, which lost 10 bases and 6 bases, there was a span of 24 bases. The CDR3 has 15 amino acids. The germline gives CDR1 MNHEY, CDR2 SVGAGI. CDR3 residues: CAMMRFDTRGPEAFF. CDR3 DNA: TGTGCCATGATGAGGTTCGACACCCGAGGGCCTGAAGCTTTCTTT.

The J gene is TRBJ1-2, the V gene TRBV21-1; the table's D gene call, TRBD1, was not cross checked with the DNA. TRBV21-1 is described as a pseudogene. The length of the CDR3 is 12 residues. The CDR3 DNA reads TGTGCCAGCAGCAATTCTCCAGGGGGCTACACCTTC. Its protein is CASSNSPGGYTF.

The rearrangement links TRBV27 to TRBJ1-2; 12 positions agree with TRBD1. This CDR3 spans 15 amino acids. CDR1 and CDR2 from the germline V gene are MNHEY and SMNVEV (reference sequence). The V segment lost 4 bases and the J segment 7 bases; nucleotides outside the gene matches: 7. The DNA of the CDR3 is TGTGCCAGCAGTTACGCCGGGACAGGGGGCCTTGGCTACACCTTC. Amino acid sequence: CASSYAGTGGLGYTF.

The chain employs TRBV14 and TRBJ1-1, with TRBD1 identical over 12 bases. The germline CDR1 and CDR2 sequences are SGHDN and FVKESK. Losses at the gene ends were 4 bases for V and 4 bases for J; bases not matched to a gene: 10. CDR3 length equals 17 residues. CDR3 residues: CASSPGQGAGRGTEAFF. As DNA, the CDR3 is TGTGCCAGCAGCCCGGGACAGGGGGCGGGAAGGGGCACTGAAGCTTTCTTT.

The chain uses TRBV10-1 and TRBJ1-1; D remains ambiguous. Germline values: CDR1 WNHNN, CDR2 SYGVQD (reference sequence). The V end was cut by 2 bases, the J end by 11 bases, with 12 bases between. The CDR3 totals 12 residues. This chain's CDR3 is CASSETGGNAFF. The CDR3 DNA follows: TGCGCCAGCAGTGAGACGGGAGGGAATGCTTTCTTT.

To note about this clone: This specimen includes other DNA sequences encoding the same CDR3. CDR3 nucleotides: TGCAGCGTCGGACAGCTTAATGAAAAACTGTTTTTT. Its protein is CSVGQLNEKLFF. The chain joins TRBV29-1 to TRBJ1-4, with D maybe TRBD1 (6 bases). Germline lookup yields CDR1 SQVTM and CDR2 ANQGSEA. The CDR3 is 12 amino acids. V lost 6 bases and J 4 bases, leaving 9 bases between the germline ends.

The chain employs TRBV30 and TRBJ2-3; weak D call: TRBD2 (5 bases). The CDR3 is made up of 14 amino acids. CDR1 GTSNPN and CDR2 SVGIG come from the germline V gene (reference sequence). Trimming pared 2 bases from V and 6 bases from J, leaving 15 bases between. The CDR3 spells CAWSSGEVGDTQYF. The CDR3 region has the DNA TGTGCCTGGAGTTCCGGGGAAGTTGGGGATACGCAGTATTTT.

The chain links TRBV27 to TRBJ1-5; no definite D call. Germline V lookup: CDR1 MNHEY, CDR2 SMNVEV (reference sequence). Trimming removed 5 bases from V and 4 bases from J, with 12 bases in between. The CDR3 has 14 residues. CDR3 nucleotides: TGTGCCAGCAGTCCATACGAGGAAAATCAGCCCCAGCATTTT. The encoded protein is CASSPYEENQPQHF.

This rearrangement joins TRBV6-5 to TRBJ1-2; D gene unclear. V was shortened by 9 bases and J by 0 bases, with 11 bases between the two germline ends. The CDR3 runs 13 residues. CDR1 is MNHEY, CDR2 SVGAGI, per germline. CDR3 sequence reads: CASRSSANYGYTF. The CDR3 DNA is TGTGCCAGTCGCAGTTCAGCTAACTATGGCTACACCTTC.

This chain connects TRBV5-5 to TRBJ1-3; TRBD1 is a possible D gene (5 bases). Per germline, CDR1 SGHKS and CDR2 YYEKEE (reference sequence). This CDR3 spans 17 amino acids. V was cut by 3 bases and J by 0 bases, with 16 bases left in between. In nucleotides, the CDR3 is TGTGCCAGCAGCTCGCTCGGGGGTGACTCCTCTGGAAACACCATATATTTT. Translation: CASSSLGGDSSGNTIYF.

The rearrangement joins TRBV12-3 or TRBV12-4 to TRBJ1-1; TRBD1 matches at 7 bases. V trimming: 6 bases; J trimming: 5 bases; junction bases outside the gene matches: 6. This CDR3 has 13 amino acids. CDR3 protein: CASRRTGATEAFF. The CDR3 DNA sequence: TGTGCCAGCAGGAGAACAGGGGCGACTGAAGCTTTCTTT.

The chain couples TRBV9 to TRBJ2-1; a possible D gene is TRBD1 (5 bases). The CDR3 sequence is 16 residues long. The germline V gene has CDR1 SGDLS and CDR2 YYNGEE. Trimming took off 2 bases at V and 3 bases at J, with 15 bases between the two ends. The CDR3 sequence: CASSVLDNPYYNEQFF. The CDR3 bases are TGTGCCAGCAGCGTGCTGGACAACCCATACTACAATGAGCAGTTCTTC.